This entry describes one TCR beta chain. Its antigen is undetermined. Assay execution took place at the deep level. The input for sorted-subset replicate PCRs was around 0.2 ug DNA, around 30,000 T cell genomes. Sequencing was performed with immunoSEQ multiplex PCR; in TCRdb, only in-frame clones are kept and a portion is missing. The table records 1.5 million to 2.5 million clones, just under 95% of them present only once. The data were obtained in a study of shared clonotypes between healthy human individuals. Across the study: CD4 naive and CD4 memory each took three plates per donor, while CD8 naive took two and CD8 memory one.

The naive CD8 fraction comprised CD45RO-negative cells positively selected for CCR7 and excluded terminally differentiated effector memory CD45RA+ cells. Findings of the study overall: Even with large depth, rarefaction showed that sorted-subset sequencing was incomplete.

The junction had 8 bases not matched to a gene; V was cut back by 0 bases and J by 4 bases. Germline V gives CDR1 MNHEY, CDR2 SMNVEV (reference sequence). The CDR3 contains 16 residues. This clonotype was sampled from a man aged 18 to 30 in good health. The chain couples TRBV27 to TRBJ1-2; 7 nucleotides align to TRBD1. The sample comprised naive CD8+ T cells sorted from blood. The CDR3 loop is CASSLSKGAQTYGYTF. DNA for the CDR3: TGTGCCAGCAGTTTATCGAAGGGGGCGCAGACCTATGGCTACACCTTC.